The 7 T cell receptor beta chains in this list originate from one sample, sequenced in a study of blood T cell repertoires in COVID-19. The method was immunoSEQ multiplex PCR; TCRdb's version includes in-frame clones alone and lacks a portion of them. The repertoire holds some 200,000 clones, with 85% to 90% as singletons. The sequencing input was peripheral blood. The origin of the receptors is a man aged 45-60 years with acute or convalescent COVID-19.

In the case of this clone: The junction and the germline gene differ at one end; a read error may be behind it. This chain links TRBV2 with TRBJ1-2; TRBD1 matches 10 bases. Germline CDR1 SNHLY, CDR2 FYNNEI. The CDR3 consists of 13 residues. In nucleotides, the CDR3 is TGTGCCAGCCGTGAGACAGGGGGCAATGGCTACACCTTC. The encoded protein is CASRETGGNGYTF.

The CDR3 region is CASSYSRTGAYEQYF. The CDR3, as DNA: TGTGCCAGCAGTTACTCTAGGACAGGGGCCTACGAGCAGTACTTC. This sequence joins TRBV6-5 and TRBJ2-7; 9 bases are shared with TRBD1. The germline gives CDR1 MNHEY, CDR2 SVGAGI. Trimming cost V 0 bases and J 2 bases; bases outside gene matches: 2. The CDR3 is 15 amino acids.

The V call is TRBV7-2, the J call TRBJ1-2; 7 nucleotides agree with TRBD1. With V trimmed by 5 bases and J by 4 bases, 7 bases remained unmatched. The length of the CDR3 is 14 residues. The germline V gene encodes CDR1 SGHTA and CDR2 FQGNSA. The CDR3 region has the DNA TGTGCCAGCAGCACGGTGGGACAGCGCTATGGCTACACCTTC. It codes for CASSTVGQRYGYTF.

The chain carries TRBV29-1 and TRBJ2-1, with D maybe TRBD1 (5 bases). The germline V gene encodes CDR1 SQVTM and CDR2 ANQGSEA. CDR3 size: 14 residues. The V end lost 6 bases, the J end lost 8 bases, and 20 bases lay between the germline ends. The DNA of the CDR3 is TGCAGCGTAGACGAAAGACAGACGTCGGATGAGCAGTTCTTC. It translates to CSVDERQTSDEQFF.

The chain couples TRBV9 to TRBJ2-4; 9 bases are shared with TRBD1. CDR1 SGDLS and CDR2 YYNGEE come from the germline V gene. The CDR3 runs to 14 residues. V gave up 2 bases and J gave up 6 bases; unmatched junction bases: 3. CDR3 amino acids: CASSVADRGNIQYF. The CDR3 DNA sequence: TGTGCCAGCAGCGTCGCGGACAGGGGAAACATTCAGTACTTC.

The chain uses TRBV5-1 and TRBJ1-1; D unclear. From germline, CDR1 is SGHRS and CDR2 YFSETQ. Trimming left V 4 bases short and J 2 bases short, with 12 bases between. This CDR3 contains 14 residues. Here the CDR3 reads CASSLSDSNTEAFF. For the CDR3, the DNA is TGCGCCAGCAGCCTATCGGACTCAAACACTGAAGCTTTCTTT.

V gene TRBV29-1 combines with J gene TRBJ1-1; the D is unclear. Germline CDR1 reads SQVTM; CDR2 reads ANQGSEA. The CDR3 consists of 14 residues. V was shortened by 6 bases and J by 5 bases, with 19 bases between the two germline ends. The CDR3 nucleotides are TGCAGCGTCCCTACTCGAAGGGAGATGACTGAAGCTTTCTTT. It specifies CSVPTRREMTEAFF.